The TCR beta chain under discussion was sequenced for a study of cytomegalovirus exposure and HLA in healthy donors. The study ran its PCR with 60 Vbeta and 13 Jbeta primers. TCRdb's table, derived via immunoSEQ multiplex PCR, lists solely in-frame clones and lacks some. The sample has around 100,000 clones; roughly 66% are singletons. Trimming removed 3 bases from V and 4 bases from J, with 19 bases in between. Germline V lookup: CDR1 SGHNT, CDR2 YYREEE (reference sequence). This CDR3 contains 16 residues. The clonotype comes from a woman in her thirties in good health and CMV-seronegative. The sequenced sample was PBMCs. The genes are TRBV5-4 and TRBJ1-2; maybe TRBD1 (5 bases). CDR3 coding DNA: TGTGCCAGCAGCTCCCCCTTGGGGGGGGTTGGCTATGGCTACACCTTC. Encoded protein: CASSSPLGGVGYGYTF. The full variable domain, rest sourced from reference TRBV5-4 and TRBJ1-2, is ETGVTQSPTHLIKTRGQQVTLRCSSQSGHNTVSWYQQALGQGPQFIFQYYREEENGRGNFPPRFSGLQFPNYSSELNVNALELDDSALYLCASSSPLGGVGYGYTFGSGTRLTVV.